The 22 T cell receptor beta chains below were found in one sample sequenced in a study of blood T cells in healthy people across ages. The second PCR ran about 6 to 11 cycles with a sample-barcoded 5' primer and J-beta primers. TCRdb reanalysed the 5' RACE reads using MiXCR and keeps one entry per CDR3 protein. This repertoire shows 550,000 to 600,000 distinct CDR3 sequences, approximately 27% found once; its top ten account for approximately 17%. The source material was blood. The receptors stem from a woman in her 70s in good health.

This clonotype came up a few times. The rearrangement joins TRBV12-3 or TRBV12-4 to TRBJ2-2, with D perhaps being TRBD1 or TRBD2 (7 bases each). Trimming pared 5 bases from V and 13 bases from J, leaving 17 bases between. This CDR3 region has 13 residues. CDR3 residues: CASSLKQGRGLFF. The CDR3 DNA is TGTGCCAGCAGTCTTAAACAGGGGAGGGGGCTGTTTTTT.

This clonotype came up a few times. V is TRBV20-1 and J is TRBJ2-5; unclear D gene. The CDR3 totals 13 residues. Germline values: CDR1 DFQATT, CDR2 SNEGSKA (reference sequence). V was cut by 6 bases and J by 2 bases, with 13 bases left in between. CDR3 sequence: CSAPGEGQETQYF. The CDR3 DNA reads as TGCAGTGCCCCCGGTGAAGGTCAAGAGACCCAGTACTTC.

The V call is TRBV6-1, the J call TRBJ1-2; D not certain. Trimming cost V 6 bases and J 4 bases, with 9 bases left between them. This CDR3 spans 12 amino acids. In germline, CDR1 is MNHNS, CDR2 SASEGT. The CDR3 sequence: CASRAGVYGYTF. CDR3 in DNA: TGTGCCAGCAGGGCCGGTGTCTATGGCTACACCTTC.

The rearrangement links TRBV12-3 or TRBV12-4 to TRBJ2-7; weak D call: TRBD1 (6 bases). The CDR3 contains 14 residues. Trimming removed 6 bases from V and 6 bases from J, with 18 bases in between. The CDR3 DNA reads as TGTGCCAGCAGCTCTACAGGGAGAGGAGGCGAGCAGTACTTC. It encodes CASSSTGRGGEQYF.

This clonotype was picked up a small number of times. The rearrangement joins TRBV4-3 to TRBJ2-7, with D possibly matching TRBD2 (6 bases). Per the germline V gene, CDR1 is LGHNA and CDR2 is YSLEER. The V and J ends lost 4 bases and 4 bases respectively, with 17 bases between them. The CDR3 contains 15 residues. CDR3 loop: CASSPGDHVGYEQYF. CDR3 nucleotide sequence: TGCGCCAGCAGCCCGGGGGACCACGTTGGATACGAGCAGTACTTC.

This chain connects TRBV7-2 to TRBJ2-5, with no clear D. CDR3 length: 12 residues. V gave up 5 bases and J gave up 5 bases, with 9 bases separating them. Per germline, CDR1 SGHTA and CDR2 FQGNSA. The CDR3 spells CASSHVRETQYF. CDR3 DNA sequence: TGTGCCAGCAGCCACGTCCGGGAGACCCAGTACTTC.

The rearrangement uses TRBV20-1 and TRBJ1-1; D call uncertain. This CDR3 comprises 14 residues. V dropped 2 bases and J dropped 8 bases, with 18 bases sitting between them. The germline CDR1 and CDR2 sequences are DFQATT and SNEGSKA (reference sequence). The CDR3, as DNA: TGCAGTGCTAGAAGCGACCGGGCCCATGGAGAAGCTTTCTTT. It encodes CSARSDRAHGEAFF.

The chain uses TRBV20-1 and TRBJ2-5, with 10 bases identical to TRBD2. Unmatched junction bases numbered 14, after V lost 3 bases and J lost 1 base. CDR3 length: 18 residues. The germline gives CDR1 DFQATT, CDR2 SNEGSKA (reference sequence). The CDR3 DNA is TGCAGTGCTAGTGGGCCCAGAGCGGGGGGGCAATCCCAAGAGACCCAGTACTTC. This encodes CSASGPRAGGQSQETQYF.

This clonotype was seen more than once but under ten times. V usage is TRBV7-2 and J usage is TRBJ2-1; 9 bases agree with TRBD1. Per germline, CDR1 SGHTA and CDR2 FQGNSA. This CDR3 comprises 14 residues. The ends lost 4 bases at V and 6 bases at J; junction bases unmatched: 4. CDR3 in DNA: TGTACCAGCAGCTCCCGGACAGGGGTCAATGAGCAGTTCTTC. Encoded protein: CTSSSRTGVNEQFF.

This clonotype was seen ten or more times. The chain joins TRBV20-1 to TRBJ2-3; unclear D gene. The CDR3 is 10 amino acids. Germline assignment: CDR1 DFQATT and CDR2 SNEGSKA (reference sequence). CDR3 in amino acids: CSANTDTQYF. CDR3 sequence (DNA): TGCAGCGCAAACACAGATACGCAGTATTTT.

This clonotype has more than one count but fewer than ten. The CDR3 sequence: CASSPRQGADQPQHF. CDR3 sequence (DNA): TGTGCCAGCAGTCCCCGACAGGGGGCTGATCAGCCCCAGCATTTT. The V call is TRBV6-5, the J call TRBJ1-5, with 10 bases that match TRBD1. V shed 5 bases and J 5 bases; nucleotides not matched to a gene: 6. CDR3 length: 15 amino acids. The germline V gene has CDR1 MNHEY and CDR2 SVGAGI.

This clonotype appeared a few times. The chain recombines TRBV27 with TRBJ1-1, with a weak D call TRBD1 (5 bases). The CDR3 is made up of 11 amino acids. The germline V and J ends were trimmed by 3 bases and 11 bases, with 10 bases remaining between them. Germline CDR1 reads MNHEY; CDR2 reads SMNVEV (reference sequence). As DNA, the CDR3 is TGTGCCAGCAGTTTCGAGGGGAGGGCTTTCTTT. It is translated as CASSFEGRAFF.

The chain is built from TRBV11-2 and TRBJ1-2, with unresolved D. The V and J ends lost 5 bases and 2 bases respectively, with 18 bases between them. The CDR3 is made up of 16 amino acids. Germline V gene lookup returns CDR1 SGHAT and CDR2 FQNNGV. This CDR3 reads CASSHHRDDMNYGYTF. CDR3 bases: TGTGCCAGCAGCCACCACCGAGACGATATGAACTATGGCTACACCTTC.

V usage is TRBV4-2 and J usage is TRBJ2-5, with a tentative D call TRBD2 (6 bases). The CDR3 covers 14 residues. Per germline, CDR1 LGHNA and CDR2 YNFKEQ. The V end lost 2 bases, the J end lost 5 bases, and 12 bases lay between the germline ends. The CDR3 region has the DNA TGTGCCAGCAGCCAAAACCTGGCGGGGGAGACCCAGTACTTC. The encoded protein is CASSQNLAGETQYF.

This clonotype was found a few times. This rearrangement joins TRBV19 to TRBJ2-1; 9 positions match TRBD2. The CDR3 is 15 amino acids. In germline, CDR1 is LNHDA, CDR2 SQIVND (reference sequence). The ends lost 6 bases at V and 8 bases at J; junction bases unmatched: 11. The CDR3 DNA reads TGTGCCAGTAGACCCCGGGCGGGGGGGCCTGATGAGCAGTTCTTC. Amino acids: CASRPRAGGPDEQFF.

This sequence joins TRBV30 and TRBJ2-5; 9 bases map to TRBD2. J gave up 1 base and V 2 bases, and 8 bases lay outside the gene matches. CDR1 and CDR2 from the germline V gene are GTSNPN and SVGIG (reference sequence). There are 16 residues in the CDR3. DNA of the CDR3: TGTGCCTGGAGTCTTGGTAGCGGGGGCCTCCAAGAGACCCAGTACTTC. Translating gives CAWSLGSGGLQETQYF.

This clonotype has only a few counts. The chain couples TRBV5-1 to TRBJ2-5; a weak D match, TRBD2 (6 bases). The ends were cut back, 0 bases at V and 4 bases at J, with 16 bases in the middle. Per the germline V gene, CDR1 is SGHRS and CDR2 is YFSETQ. The CDR3 contains 16 residues. The CDR3 nucleotides are TGCGCCAGCAGCTTGGAGTCGGGTAGCGGAACAGAGACCCAGTACTTC. Amino acid sequence: CASSLESGSGTETQYF.

The chain recombines TRBV28 with TRBJ2-1; 11 bases are shared with TRBD1. The V gene's germline CDR1 is MDHEN and CDR2 SYDVKM. The CDR3 extends over 16 amino acids. The ends lost 4 bases at V and 7 bases at J; junction bases unmatched: 9. The CDR3 region has the DNA TGTGCCAGCAGTTCCGAGGGGACAGGGGGAAGGAATGAGCAGTTCTTC. Translating it yields CASSSEGTGGRNEQFF.

In its sample, this clonotype was seen a few times. The chain carries TRBV6-5 and TRBJ1-1; unclear D gene. Germline CDR1 is MNHEY and CDR2 is SVGAGI. Trimming took 0 bases from V and 0 from J, leaving 8 bases between them. This CDR3 is built from 15 residues. CDR3 region: CASSYSTRLNTEAFF. The CDR3 DNA sequence: TGTGCCAGCAGTTACTCGACCAGATTGAACACTGAAGCTTTCTTT.

This sequence joins TRBV2 and TRBJ1-6, with D maybe TRBD1 (6 bases). The V end was cut by 6 bases, the J end by 0 bases, with 12 bases between. The CDR3 runs 16 residues. Germline assignment: CDR1 SNHLY and CDR2 FYNNEI. The CDR3 sequence: CASRTGSSSYNSPLHF. DNA of the CDR3: TGTGCCAGCAGGACAGGTTCGAGCTCCTATAATTCACCCCTCCACTTT. Full variable domain (missing parts from reference TRBV2 and TRBJ1-6): EPEVTQTPSHQVTQMGQEVILRCVPISNHLYFYWYRQILGQKVEFLVSFYNNEISEKSEIFDDQFSVERPDGSNFTLKIRSTKLEDSAMYFCASRTGSSSYNSPLHFGNGTRLTVT.

J is TRBJ2-4 and V is TRBV7-2, with D possibly being TRBD2 (6 bases). With 7 bases removed from V and 7 bases from J, the gap between germline ends came to 14 bases. Germline CDR1 reads SGHTA; CDR2 reads FQGNSA. The CDR3 runs 13 residues. In DNA form, the CDR3 reads TGTGCCAGCACCGATAGCGGCCGCAACATTCAGTACTTC. Its protein product is CASTDSGRNIQYF.

This sequence joins TRBV7-2 and TRBJ2-2; 7 nucleotides line up with TRBD2. CDR1 is SGHTA and CDR2 is FQGNSA in the germline V gene. V dropped 3 bases and J dropped 5; count of bases not matched to a gene: 6. This CDR3 region has 15 residues. The CDR3 here is CASSFTSEGTGELFF. CDR3 sequence (DNA): TGTGCCAGCAGCTTCACTAGCGAGGGGACCGGGGAGCTGTTTTTT.